This record looks at one T cell receptor beta chain sequence and its context. The data originate from a study of shared clonotypes between healthy human individuals. This CDR3 is built from 15 residues. Germline CDR1 reads LNHDA; CDR2 reads SQIVND (reference sequence). The V end lost 5 bases, the J end lost 4 bases, and 17 bases lay between the germline ends. Caucasian adults living in Nashville, Tennessee, provided all samples. An assay was performed, and its level was deep. TCRdb keeps only in-frame clones here, not all; method: immunoSEQ multiplex PCR. The top ten clones hold 0.1% to 0.15% of a sample with approximately 2.4 million clones, 90% to 97% of them seen once.

The chain recombines TRBV19 with TRBJ2-5; D perhaps matches TRBD1 (6 bases). The receptor was derived from a man between 18 and 35 years old in good health. Sequencing was carried out using naive CD4+ T cells sorted from blood. The subset: CD45RA+ positively selected. The CDR3 is CASSWQGRGAETQYF. The CDR3 region has the DNA TGTGCCAGTAGTTGGCAGGGGCGAGGGGCAGAGACCCAGTACTTC. The complete variable domain, with remaining parts taken from reference TRBV19 and TRBJ2-5, reads DGGITQSPKYLFRKEGQNVTLSCEQNLNHDAMYWYRQDPGQGLRLIYYSQIVNDFQKGDIAEGYSVSREKKESFPLTVTSAQKNPTAFYLCASSWQGRGAETQYFGPGTRLLVL.